One and the same sample provided the 9 T cell receptor beta chains below, sequenced in a study of blood T cell repertoires in COVID-19. Sequencing used immunoSEQ multiplex PCR; TCRdb keeps in-frame clones, though not all of them. In the table there are nearly 350,000 clones, around nine tenths of which are singletons. Material: peripheral blood. These receptors all stem from a woman between 65 and 79 years old with COVID-19, enrolled during active disease.

The chain combines TRBV28 with TRBJ2-4; a possible D gene is TRBD2 (6 bases). This CDR3 contains 17 residues. Looked up from germline, CDR1 is MDHEN and CDR2 is SYDVKM. The V and J ends lost 5 bases and 0 bases respectively, with 17 bases between them. As DNA, the CDR3 is TGTGCCAGCAGTCCCATTTCGCGGGGACTAGCCAAAAACATTCAGTACTTC. Its translation: CASSPISRGLAKNIQYF.

V usage is TRBV10-1 and J usage is TRBJ2-1, with TRBD1 matching over 8 bases. The germline V gene has CDR1 WNHNN and CDR2 SYGVQD (reference sequence). The length of the CDR3 is 14 residues. V was clipped by 10 bases and J by 2 bases; unmatched bases: 7. The CDR3 reads CATSDRVPYNEQFF. In DNA form, the CDR3 reads TGCGCCACCTCGGACAGGGTACCCTACAATGAGCAGTTCTTC.

This rearrangement joins TRBV9 to TRBJ2-3, with 10 positions matching TRBD1. This CDR3 has 14 residues. Trimming cost V 4 bases and J 5 bases; bases outside gene matches: 4. The germline gives CDR1 SGDLS, CDR2 YYNGEE. The DNA for the CDR3 is TGTGCCAGCAGCCCCCGGACAGGGGGAGATACGCAGTATTTT. This translates into CASSPRTGGDTQYF.

This chain uses TRBV4-2 with TRBJ1-5, with a possible D match to TRBD1 (5 bases). Germline V gene lookup returns CDR1 LGHNA and CDR2 YNFKEQ. The CDR3 totals 16 residues. V lost 2 bases and J 9 bases, leaving 20 bases between the germline ends. The CDR3 DNA sequence: TGTGCCAGCAGCCAACACATAGGGGAGGGGCCGTGGCCCCAGCATTTT. Translating gives CASSQHIGEGPWPQHF.

The rearrangement uses TRBV6-5 and TRBJ1-4; unclear D gene. Trimming left V 0 bases short and J 4 bases short, with 6 bases between. The germline V gene has CDR1 MNHEY and CDR2 SVGAGI. This CDR3 contains 14 residues. The CDR3 is CASSYSGINEKLFF. The DNA for the CDR3 is TGTGCCAGCAGTTACTCGGGCATTAATGAAAAACTGTTTTTT.

The chain is built from TRBV24-1 and TRBJ1-2, with D uncertain. The CDR3 runs to 12 residues. The V end lost 3 bases, the J end lost 6 bases, and 7 bases lay between the germline ends. Germline CDR1 KGHDR, CDR2 SFDVKD. CDR3 residues: CATSDRLHGYTF. The DNA of the CDR3 is TGTGCCACCAGTGATCGACTCCATGGCTACACCTTC.

The J gene is TRBJ2-3, the V gene TRBV18; TRBD1 matches 8 bases. After removal of 3 bases from V and 2 bases from J, the junction contained 4 bases not matched to a gene. The CDR3 has 15 amino acids. CDR1 is KGHSH and CDR2 is LQKENI in the germline V gene. The CDR3 here is CASSPGQVYTDTQYF. Here the CDR3 DNA reads TGTGCCAGCTCACCGGGACAGGTCTACACAGATACGCAGTATTTT. The whole variable domain, remainder taken from reference TRBV18 and TRBJ2-3, is NAGVMQNPRHLVRRRGQEARLRCSPMKGHSHVYWYRQLPEEGLKFMVYLQKENIIDESGMPKERFSAEFPKEGPSILRIQQVVRGDSAAYFCASSPGQVYTDTQYFGPGTRLTVL.

In its sample, this clone was seen once. The chain carries TRBV3-1 (or the pseudogene TRBV3-2) and TRBJ2-2; D not certain. V lost 4 bases and J lost 2, with 5 bases in between. CDR1 LGHDT and CDR2 YNNKEL come from the germline V gene (reference sequence). This CDR3 is built from 13 residues. CDR3 coding DNA: TGTGCCAGCAGCCCTCCCAACACCGGGGAGCTGTTTTTT. This encodes CASSPPNTGELFF.

A single count supports this clone. In DNA, the CDR3 is TGTGCCAGCAGGCCTCAGGGATACTCTGGAAACACCATATATTTT. It codes for CASRPQGYSGNTIYF. This rearrangement joins TRBV2 to TRBJ1-3, with D tentatively TRBD1 (5 bases). The CDR3 covers 15 residues. Germline-derived CDR1 and CDR2 are SNHLY and FYNNEI. V was clipped by 6 bases and J by 0 bases, with 12 bases between them.